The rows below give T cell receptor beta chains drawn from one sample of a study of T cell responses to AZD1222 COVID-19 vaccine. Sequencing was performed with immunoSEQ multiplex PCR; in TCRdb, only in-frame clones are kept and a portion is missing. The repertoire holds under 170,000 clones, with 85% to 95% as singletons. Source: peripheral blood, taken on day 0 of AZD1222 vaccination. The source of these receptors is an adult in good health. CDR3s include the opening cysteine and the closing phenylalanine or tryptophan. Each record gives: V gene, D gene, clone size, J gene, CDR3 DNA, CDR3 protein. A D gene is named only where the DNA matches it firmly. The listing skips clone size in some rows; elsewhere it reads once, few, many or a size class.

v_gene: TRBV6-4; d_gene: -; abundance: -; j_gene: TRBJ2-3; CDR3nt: TGTGCCAGCAGTGACCGACCCACAGATACGCAGTATTTT; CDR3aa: CASSDRPTDTQYF
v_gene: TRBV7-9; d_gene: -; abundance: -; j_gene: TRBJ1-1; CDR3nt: TGTGCCAGCAGAACAAAGAACACTGAAGCTTTCTTT; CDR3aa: CASRTKNTEAFF
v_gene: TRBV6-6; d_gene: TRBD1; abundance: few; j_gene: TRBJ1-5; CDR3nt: TGTGCCAGCAGTTCCCGACCGACAGGGGGTCAGCCCCAGCATTTT; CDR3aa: CASSSRPTGGQPQHF
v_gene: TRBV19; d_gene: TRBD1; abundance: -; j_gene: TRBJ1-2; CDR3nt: TGTGCCAGCCAGCACAGGGGCGGGGGCGGCTATGGCTACACCTTC; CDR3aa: CASQHRGGGGYGYTF
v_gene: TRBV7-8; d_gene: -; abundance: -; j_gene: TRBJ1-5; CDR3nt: TGTGCCAGCAGCTTAAGCCCATATAGTGACAATCAGCCCCAGCATTTT; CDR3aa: CASSLSPYSDNQPQHF
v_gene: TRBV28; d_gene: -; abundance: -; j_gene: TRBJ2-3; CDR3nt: TGTGCCAGCCTTTTCACAGATACGCAGTATTTT; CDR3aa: CASLFTDTQYF
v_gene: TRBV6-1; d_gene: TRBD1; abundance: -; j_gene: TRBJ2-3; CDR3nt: TGTGCCAGCAGTGAAGCGACAGGGGGCAGGTCAGATACGCAGTATTTT; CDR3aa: CASSEATGGRSDTQYF
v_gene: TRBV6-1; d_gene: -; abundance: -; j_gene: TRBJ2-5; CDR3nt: TGTGCCAGCAGTGAAACAGGAGAGACCCAGTACTTC; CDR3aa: CASSETGETQYF
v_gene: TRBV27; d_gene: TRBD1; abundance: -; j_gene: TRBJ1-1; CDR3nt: TGTGCCAGCAGTTGGGGACAGGGCCACACTGAAGCTTTCTTT; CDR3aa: CASSWGQGHTEAFF
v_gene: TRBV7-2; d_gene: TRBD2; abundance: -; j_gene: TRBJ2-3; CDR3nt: TGTGCCAGCAGCTTGAGGGAGGGGTCGGATACGCAGTATTTT; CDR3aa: CASSLREGSDTQYF
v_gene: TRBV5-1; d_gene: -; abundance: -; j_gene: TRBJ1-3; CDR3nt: TGCGCCAGCAGCAGCTTTCCGGACCCTAACTCTGGAAACACCATATATTTT; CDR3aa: CASSSFPDPNSGNTIYF
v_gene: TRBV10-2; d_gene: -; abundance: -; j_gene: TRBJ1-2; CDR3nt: TGCGCCAGCAGAGAGGATAACTATGGCTACACCTTC; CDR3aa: CASREDNYGYTF
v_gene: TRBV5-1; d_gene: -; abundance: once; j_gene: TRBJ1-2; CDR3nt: TGCGCCAGCAGCTTGGGGGGGCGAGGATACGGCTACACCTTC; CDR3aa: CASSLGGRGYGYTF
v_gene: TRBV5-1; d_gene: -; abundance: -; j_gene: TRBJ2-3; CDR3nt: TGCGCCAGCAGCTTGCCCGCCGCCGCAGATACGCAGTATTTT; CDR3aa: CASSLPAAADTQYF
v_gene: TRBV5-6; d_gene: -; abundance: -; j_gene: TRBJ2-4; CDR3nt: TGTGCCAGCAGCTTGACAGGGGCCAAAAACATTCAGTACTTC; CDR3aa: CASSLTGAKNIQYF
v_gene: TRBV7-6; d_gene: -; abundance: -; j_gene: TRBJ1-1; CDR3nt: TGTGCCAGCAGCCAAGCCGGGAGGGAGGGGAACACTGAAGCTTTCTTT; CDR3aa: CASSQAGREGNTEAFF
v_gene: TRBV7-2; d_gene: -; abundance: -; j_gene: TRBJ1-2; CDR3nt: TGTGCCAGCAGCTCGACCTCAGGGCTCCAGGTGTGGGGCTACACCTTC; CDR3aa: CASSSTSGLQVWGYTF
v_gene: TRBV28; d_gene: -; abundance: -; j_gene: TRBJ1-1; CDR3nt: TGTGCCAGCAGTTTGGGATTGAACACTGAAGCTTTCTTT; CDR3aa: CASSLGLNTEAFF
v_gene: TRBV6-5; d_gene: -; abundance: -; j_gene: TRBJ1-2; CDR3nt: TGTGCCAGCAGTCCCCGGGACACGGCTGTCTACACCTTC; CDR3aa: CASSPRDTAVYTF
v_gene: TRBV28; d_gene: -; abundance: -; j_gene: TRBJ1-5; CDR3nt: TGTGCCAGCGGGGATCAGCCCCAGCATTTT; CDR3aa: CASGDQPQHF
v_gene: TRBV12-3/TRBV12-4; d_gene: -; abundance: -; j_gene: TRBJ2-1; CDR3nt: TGTGCCAGCAGTTTTATAGTTCATGAGCAGTTCTTC; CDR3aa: CASSFIVHEQFF
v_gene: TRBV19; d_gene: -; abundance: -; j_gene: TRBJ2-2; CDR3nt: TGTGCCAGTAGTATAGTGAGGAACACCGGGGAGCTGTTTTTT; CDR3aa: CASSIVRNTGELFF
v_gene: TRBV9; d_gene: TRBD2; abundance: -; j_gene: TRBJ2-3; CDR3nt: TGTGCCAGCAACGATCGTACCGGGACTAGCAGTACAGATACGCAGTATTTT; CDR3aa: CASNDRTGTSSTDTQYF
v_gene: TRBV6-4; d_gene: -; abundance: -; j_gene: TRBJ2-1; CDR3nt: TGTGCCAGCAGTGACTCGATTCAGAGCGATGAGCAGTTCTTC; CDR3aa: CASSDSIQSDEQFF
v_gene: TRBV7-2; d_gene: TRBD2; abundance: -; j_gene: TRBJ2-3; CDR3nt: TGTGCCAGCAGCTTAACAGCGGGGCTCACAGATACGCAGTATTTT; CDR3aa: CASSLTAGLTDTQYF
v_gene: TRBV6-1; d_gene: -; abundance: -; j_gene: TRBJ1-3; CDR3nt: TGTGCCAGCAGTGAGGTACCCAACTCTGGGGACACCATATATTTT; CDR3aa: CASSEVPNSGDTIYF
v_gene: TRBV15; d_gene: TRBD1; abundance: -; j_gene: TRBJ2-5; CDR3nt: TGTGCCACCAGCCTACTGGGACAGAGAGAGACCCAGTACTTC; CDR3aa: CATSLLGQRETQYF
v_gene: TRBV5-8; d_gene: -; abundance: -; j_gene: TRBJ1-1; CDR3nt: TGTGCCAGCAGGGGAGGGACGGTGAACACTGAAGCTTTCTTT; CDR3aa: CASRGGTVNTEAFF
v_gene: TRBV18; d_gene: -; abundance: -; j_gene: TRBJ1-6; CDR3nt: TGTGCCAGCTCACCCTTTGTCGGGGATAATTCACCCCTCCACTTT; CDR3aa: CASSPFVGDNSPLHF
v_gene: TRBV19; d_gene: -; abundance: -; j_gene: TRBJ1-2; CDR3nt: TGTGCCAGTAGTTTACCGACAGATAACTATGGCTACACCTTC; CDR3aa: CASSLPTDNYGYTF
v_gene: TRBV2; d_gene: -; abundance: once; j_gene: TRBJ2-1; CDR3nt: TGTGCCAGCAGTGAGATGGTAGCGGCTTACAATGAGCAGTTCTTC; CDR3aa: CASSEMVAAYNEQFF
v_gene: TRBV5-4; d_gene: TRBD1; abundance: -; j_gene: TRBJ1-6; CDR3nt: TGTGCCAGCAGCGAGGGACAGGCCTATAATTCACCCCTCCACTTT; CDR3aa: CASSEGQAYNSPLHF
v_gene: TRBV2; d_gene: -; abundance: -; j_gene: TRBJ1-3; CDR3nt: TGTGCCAGCAGTGAAGTGGTAGGGCCCGGAAACACCATATATTTT; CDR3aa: CASSEVVGPGNTIYF
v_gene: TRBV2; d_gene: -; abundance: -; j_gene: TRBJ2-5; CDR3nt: TGTGCCAGCACCGAGGGCAGCTGGGCAGAGACCCAGTACTTC; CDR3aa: CASTEGSWAETQYF
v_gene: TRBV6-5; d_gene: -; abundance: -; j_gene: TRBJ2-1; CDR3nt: TGTGCCAGCAGTCCTTACTTCGGGGGGCCCAATGAGCAGTTCTTC; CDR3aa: CASSPYFGGPNEQFF
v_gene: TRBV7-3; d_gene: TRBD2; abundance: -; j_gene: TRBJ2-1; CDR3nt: TGTGCCAGCAGCTTGCTTCCACTAGCGGGTTTCCCCAATGAGCAGTTCTTC; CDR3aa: CASSLLPLAGFPNEQFF
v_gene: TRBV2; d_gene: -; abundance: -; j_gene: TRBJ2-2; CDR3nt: TGTGCCAGCAGTTGGAGCTCCGGGGAGCTGTTTTTT; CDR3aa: CASSWSSGELFF
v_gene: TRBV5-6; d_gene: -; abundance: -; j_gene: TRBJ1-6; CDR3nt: TGTGCCAGCAGCTTAGCGCCTCTTGGGAATTCACCCCTCCACTTT; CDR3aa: CASSLAPLGNSPLHF
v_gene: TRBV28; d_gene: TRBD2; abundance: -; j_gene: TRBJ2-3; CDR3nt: TGTGCCAGCACGTCTCCTCTAGCGGGGGGGGCAGATACGCAGTATTTT; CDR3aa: CASTSPLAGGADTQYF
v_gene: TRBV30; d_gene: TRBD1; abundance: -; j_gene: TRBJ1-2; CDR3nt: TGTGCCTGGAGTGGGGACGGACAGGGAGTTTTCTATGGCTACACCTTC; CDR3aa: CAWSGDGQGVFYGYTF
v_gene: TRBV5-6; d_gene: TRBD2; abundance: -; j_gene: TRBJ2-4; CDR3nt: TGTGCCAGCAGATTTCATACTAGCGGCAAAAACATTCAGTACTTC; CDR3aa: CASRFHTSGKNIQYF
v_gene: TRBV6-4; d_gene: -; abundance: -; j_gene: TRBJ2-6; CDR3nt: TGTGCCAGCAGTGCCAGCTCTGGGGCCAACGTCCTGACTTTC; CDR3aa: CASSASSGANVLTF
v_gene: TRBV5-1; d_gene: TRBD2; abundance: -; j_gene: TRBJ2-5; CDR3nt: TGCGCCAGCAGCTTCGGGACTAGCGGGGCTACGTACCAAGAGACCCAGTACTTC; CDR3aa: CASSFGTSGATYQETQYF
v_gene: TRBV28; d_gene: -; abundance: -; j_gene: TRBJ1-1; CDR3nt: TGTGCCAGCAGCGAGAACACTGAAGCTTTCTTT; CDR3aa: CASSENTEAFF
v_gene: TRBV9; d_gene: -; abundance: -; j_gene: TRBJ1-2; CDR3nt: TGTGCCAGCAGCGTAGCGGGACAACCCTACTATGGCTACACCTTC; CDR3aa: CASSVAGQPYYGYTF